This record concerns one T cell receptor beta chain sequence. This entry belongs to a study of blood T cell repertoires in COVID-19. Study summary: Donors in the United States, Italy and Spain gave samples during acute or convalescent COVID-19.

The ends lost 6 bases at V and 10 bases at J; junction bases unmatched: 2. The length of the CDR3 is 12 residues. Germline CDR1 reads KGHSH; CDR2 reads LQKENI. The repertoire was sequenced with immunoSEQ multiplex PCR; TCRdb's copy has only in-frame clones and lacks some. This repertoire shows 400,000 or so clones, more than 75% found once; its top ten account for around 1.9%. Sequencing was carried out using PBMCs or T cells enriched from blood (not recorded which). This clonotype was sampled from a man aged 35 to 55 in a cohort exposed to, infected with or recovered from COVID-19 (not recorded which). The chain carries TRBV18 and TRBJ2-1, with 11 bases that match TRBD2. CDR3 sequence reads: CASSPSGREQFF. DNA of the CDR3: TGTGCCAGCTCCCCTAGCGGGAGGGAGCAGTTCTTC. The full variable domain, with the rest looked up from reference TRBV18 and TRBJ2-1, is NAGVMQNPRHLVRRRGQEARLRCSPMKGHSHVYWYRQLPEEGLKFMVYLQKENIIDESGMPKERFSAEFPKEGPSILRIQQVVRGDSAAYFCASSPSGREQFFGPGTRLTVL.